The clone carrying this T cell receptor beta chain showed up just a few times. The antigen is unknown. The entry originates in a study of T cell repertoires in cytomegalovirus infection. TCRdb re-derived calls from the reads in MiXCR, one entry per CDR3 protein. The table has under 450,000 distinct CDR3 sequences, just under 35% seen once. Trimming took 2 bases from V and 1 from J; bases not matched to a gene: 5. The CDR3 sequence is 19 residues long. Germline V lookup: CDR1 MNHEY, CDR2 SVGEGT. This TCR was recovered from a human donor in good health (CMV status not recorded). Some clones in this sample may be carry-over from other donors' samples. Sample: cultured PBMCs, taken from culture after CMV antigen stimulation. The chain carries TRBV6-2 or TRBV6-3 and TRBJ2-2; 15 bases map to TRBD2. The CDR3 loop is CASSYEGLAGGLNTGELFF. In nucleotides, the CDR3 is TGTGCCAGCAGTTACGAAGGACTAGCGGGAGGGTTGAACACCGGGGAGCTGTTTTTT.